The sequence of this TCR beta chain was determined in a study of beta chain features in type 1 diabetes. Study summary: Patients looked much like healthy donors when it came to age, gender and cell yields.

Study-level points and caveats: Naive, central memory and Treg TCRB repertoires seemed to resemble each other more closely in patients than they did in healthy donors. Patients with Type 1 diabetes showed moderately but significantly shorter TCRB CDR3s in all four CD4+ subsets.

This CDR3 has 14 amino acids. Germline V lookup: CDR1 SEHNR, CDR2 FQNEAQ (reference sequence). Trimming removed 3 bases at V and 6 bases at J, with 12 bases between. Expressed TCRB transcripts were sequenced because the isolated RNA had all been reverse transcribed beforehand. Approximately 3.5 million reads per sample on average were obtained from naive, central memory and regulatory T cell samples. Sequencing was performed with immunoSEQ multiplex PCR; in TCRdb, only in-frame clones are kept and a portion is missing. The sample records fewer than 400,000 clones, around 9% being singletons. Isolation of CD4+ naive, central memory, regulatory and stem cell-like memory cells was achieved by sorting via CD45RO/CCR7/CD25/CD127/CD95/CD27. About this clone: No antigen is known for it.

Sequencing was done on a sample of central memory CD4+ T cells from blood. The J gene is TRBJ1-5, the V gene TRBV7-9; D ambiguous. This receptor was obtained from a man aged 30 to 39 with type 1 diabetes. This CDR3 reads CASSFKPAGQPQHF. As DNA, the CDR3 is TGTGCCAGCAGCTTCAAGCCAGCCGGTCAGCCCCAGCATTTT. The full variable domain, with the rest looked up from reference TRBV7-9 and TRBJ1-5, is DTGVSQNPRHKITKRGQNVTFRCDPISEHNRLYWYRQTLGQGPEFLTYFQNEAQLEKSRLLSDRFSAERPKGSFSTLEIQRTEQGDSAMYLCASSFKPAGQPQHFGDGTRLSIL.